The next 5 T cell receptor beta chains were all read from a single sample in a study of cytomegalovirus exposure and HLA in healthy donors. Primers included in the PCR were 60 Vbeta and 13 Jbeta primers. This table comes from immunoSEQ multiplex PCR, and its TCRdb copy is limited to in-frame clones, with some not included. The sample lists over 150,000 clones, about 70% seen once, with around 4.3% in the top ten. The sample was PBMCs. The receptors derive from a young woman in good health and CMV-seropositive.

This sequence joins TRBV27 and TRBJ2-7, with a tentative D call TRBD1 (7 bases). Trimming shortened V by 3 bases and J by 6 bases, and 15 bases separated the two germline ends. Germline values: CDR1 MNHEY, CDR2 SMNVEV (reference sequence). This CDR3 is 14 amino acids long. For the CDR3, the DNA is TGTGCCAGCAGTTTCAGGGGGGATGGGGGCGAGCAGTACTTC. Residues: CASSFRGDGGEQYF.

V is TRBV6-1 and J is TRBJ1-4, with TRBD1 identical over 8 bases. This CDR3 comprises 18 residues. Germline CDR1 MNHNS, CDR2 SASEGT. V trimming: 3 bases; J trimming: 3 bases; junction bases outside the gene matches: 12. CDR3 coding DNA: TGTGCCAGCAGTGATCGGGCAGGGGGCAATTCAGCTAATGAAAAACTGTTTTTT. The encoded protein is CASSDRAGGNSANEKLFF.

This chain connects TRBV7-2 to TRBJ2-7; 8 positions match TRBD1. The germline gives CDR1 SGHTA, CDR2 FQGNSA. The CDR3 is made up of 16 amino acids. Unmatched junction bases numbered 11, after V lost 1 base and J lost 6 bases. CDR3: CASSLGRDRRVGEQYF. DNA for the CDR3: TGTGCCAGCAGCTTAGGCCGGGACAGGAGGGTTGGCGAGCAGTACTTC.

This clone was counted between two and nine times. J is TRBJ1-6 and V is TRBV10-3; D uncertain. The germline V gene has CDR1 ENHRY and CDR2 SYGVKD. This CDR3 is built from 14 residues. The V end was cut by 3 bases, the J end by 5 bases, with 8 bases between. The CDR3 DNA is TGTGCCATCAGTGACCCAGGTGATAATTCACCCCTCCACTTT. It specifies CAISDPGDNSPLHF.

The rearrangement joins TRBV29-1 to TRBJ2-3; unclear D gene. Germline values: CDR1 SQVTM, CDR2 ANQGSEA. The CDR3 is 13 amino acids. The V end was cut by 8 bases, the J end by 1 base, with 13 bases between. The DNA for the CDR3 is TGCAGCTCCGGGTTCATGGGCACAGATACGCAGTATTTT. Translated: CSSGFMGTDTQYF.